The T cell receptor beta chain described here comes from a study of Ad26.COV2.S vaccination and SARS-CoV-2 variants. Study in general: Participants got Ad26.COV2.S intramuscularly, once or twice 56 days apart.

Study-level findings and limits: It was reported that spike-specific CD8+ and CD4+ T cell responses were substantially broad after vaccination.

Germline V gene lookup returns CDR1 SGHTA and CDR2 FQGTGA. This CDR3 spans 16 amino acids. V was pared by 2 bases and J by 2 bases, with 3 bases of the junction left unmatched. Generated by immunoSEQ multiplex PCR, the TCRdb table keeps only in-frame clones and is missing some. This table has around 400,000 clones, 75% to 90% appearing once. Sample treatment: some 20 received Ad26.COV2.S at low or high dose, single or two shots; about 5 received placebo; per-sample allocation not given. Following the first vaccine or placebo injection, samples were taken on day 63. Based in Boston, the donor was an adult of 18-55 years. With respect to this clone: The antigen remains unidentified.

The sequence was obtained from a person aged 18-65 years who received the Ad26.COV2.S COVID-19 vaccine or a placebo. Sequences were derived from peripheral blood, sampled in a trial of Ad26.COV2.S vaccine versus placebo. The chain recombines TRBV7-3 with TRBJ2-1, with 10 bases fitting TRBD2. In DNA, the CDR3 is TGTGCCAGCAGCTTACTAGCGGGAGTTACCTACAATGAGCAGTTCTTC. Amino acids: CASSLLAGVTYNEQFF.